The 3 T cell receptor beta chains below come from one sample, sequenced in a study of PD-1 blockade in classical Hodgkin lymphoma. Sequencing was performed with immunoSEQ multiplex PCR; in TCRdb, only in-frame clones are kept and a portion is missing. The sample has 95,000 to 120,000 clones; about 89% are singletons. Every one of the patients relapsed after autologous stem cell transplantation (brentuximab vedotin exposure was variable). The sample consisted of peripheral blood mononuclear cells (PBMCs), taken before the second cycle of nivolumab. These receptors originate from a human donor with classical Hodgkin lymphoma.

The V gene is TRBV30, the J gene TRBJ1-2; 9 nucleotides agree with TRBD1. The germline CDR1 and CDR2 sequences are GTSNPN and SVGIG (reference sequence). With V trimmed by 2 bases and J by 1 base, 2 bases remained unmatched. This CDR3 has 14 residues. CDR3 sequence reads: CAWSQGQGNYGYTF. DNA of the CDR3: TGTGCCTGGAGTCAGGGACAGGGTAACTATGGCTACACCTTC.

This rearrangement joins TRBV6-6 to TRBJ1-5; D not certain. Germline-derived CDR1 and CDR2 are MNHNY and SVGAGI (reference sequence). V was trimmed by 6 bases and J by 1 base, leaving 7 bases between them. The CDR3 has 13 residues. CDR3 sequence: CASSALSNQPQHF. The CDR3 DNA reads as TGTGCCAGCAGCGCACTAAGCAATCAGCCCCAGCATTTT.

This clone has a single count. The V and J genes are TRBV6-1 and TRBJ2-1; 12 bases are shared with TRBD1. This CDR3 has 14 residues. Trimming took 7 bases from V and 9 from J; bases not matched to a gene: 7. Germline V gene sequence: CDR1 MNHNS, CDR2 SASEGT. CDR3 nucleotides: TGTGCCAGCATGGGACAGGGGGCAGGTAGTGAGCAGTTCTTC. It yields the protein CASMGQGAGSEQFF.